One T cell receptor (beta chain) is described in this entry. The data were produced by immunoSEQ multiplex PCR, yet TCRdb's version contains in-frame clones alone and is incomplete. The sample comprises around 34,000 clones, approximately 90% of which are singletons, and under 15% rests with the top ten. These data are taken from a study of T cell changes during pregnancy in multiple sclerosis. V was pared by 1 base and J by 1 base, with 4 bases of the junction left unmatched. CDR3 length: 15 amino acids. CDR1 and CDR2 from the germline V gene are MNHNS and SASEGT. The sequence was obtained from a female donor with multiple sclerosis, enrolled in a pregnancy study. This chain connects TRBV6-1 to TRBJ2-7, with TRBD2 identical over 7 bases. Sequenced here: CD8+ T cells from peripheral blood mononuclear cells, sampled in the first trimester of pregnancy. In nucleotides, the CDR3 is TGTGCCAGCAGTGAAGTCAGCGGGAAGTCCTACGAGCAGTACTTC. It is translated as CASSEVSGKSYEQYF.